Listed here are 21 T cell receptor beta chains from one sample, sequenced in a study of shared clonotypes between healthy human individuals. Measured with immunoSEQ multiplex PCR; TCRdb has only the in-frame clones, and not every one. Of some 2,100,000 clones in the sample, roughly 95% were seen once. Sequencing was carried out using naive CD4+ T cells sorted from blood. Subset denoted: CD45RA+ positively selected. All receptors come from a man aged 18 to 35 in good health.

The chain couples TRBV7-2 to TRBJ2-7; 12 nucleotides line up with TRBD2. CDR1 and CDR2 from the germline V gene are SGHTA and FQGNSA. The CDR3 totals 18 residues. Trimming took 1 base from V and 4 from J; bases not matched to a gene: 11. The CDR3 loop is CASSLGLAGALRIYEQYF. CDR3 nucleotide sequence: TGTGCCAGCAGCTTAGGACTAGCGGGAGCTCTGAGGATATACGAGCAGTACTTC.

The chain recombines TRBV11-2 with TRBJ2-5, with 13 bases identical to TRBD2. V was clipped by 5 bases and J by 2 bases; unmatched bases: 11. CDR1 SGHAT and CDR2 FQNNGV come from the germline V gene. The CDR3 is 18 amino acids. CDR3 sequence: CASSPRKTSGGTQETQYF. The CDR3 DNA reads TGTGCCAGCAGCCCAAGAAAGACTAGCGGGGGGACGCAAGAGACCCAGTACTTC.

This chain joins TRBV7-9 and TRBJ2-7; TRBD1 matches 7 bases. CDR1 and CDR2 (germline): SEHNR, FQNEAQ (reference sequence). The CDR3 spans 14 residues. The V and J ends lost 3 bases and 2 bases, in that order; junction bases with no gene match: 4. The CDR3 nucleotides read TGTGCCAGCAGCTTGGGACAGTTACCCTACGAGCAGTACTTC. It yields the protein CASSLGQLPYEQYF.

The chain uses TRBV19 and TRBJ1-5; D gene unclear. Germline V gene sequence: CDR1 LNHDA, CDR2 SQIVND (reference sequence). Between the trimmed V and J ends, which lost 4 bases and 6 bases, there was a span of 10 bases. The CDR3 loop spans 13 amino acids. As DNA, the CDR3 is TGTGCCAGTAGTACTATACAACGTCAGCCCCAGCATTTT. Translated, it gives CASSTIQRQPQHF.

CDR3 region: CASSPTTGTITDTQYF. CDR3 coding DNA: TGCGCCAGCAGCCCCACCACAGGGACCATCACAGATACGCAGTATTTT. The J gene is TRBJ2-3, the V gene TRBV10-1, with D tentatively TRBD1 (6 bases). From germline, CDR1 is WNHNN and CDR2 SYGVQD (reference sequence). This CDR3 is built from 16 residues. Trimming took off 6 bases at V and 2 bases at J, with 18 bases between the two ends.

This rearrangement joins TRBV5-4 to TRBJ1-2, with a weak D call TRBD1 (5 bases). The V end was cut by 0 bases, the J end by 0 bases, with 6 bases between. Germline CDR1 and CDR2: SGHNT and YYREEE (reference sequence). This CDR3 contains 14 residues. The CDR3, as DNA: TGTGCCAGCAGCTTGGGAGGGGCTAACTATGGCTACACCTTC. Translated, it gives CASSLGGANYGYTF.

This chain joins TRBV30 and TRBJ1-1; D call uncertain. This CDR3 contains 14 residues. Germline lookup yields CDR1 GTSNPN and CDR2 SVGIG (reference sequence). V lost 1 base to trimming and J lost 4 bases, with 13 bases between them. In DNA form, the CDR3 reads TGTGCCTGGAGTGGGCCGAGGGTCGGCACTGAAGCTTTCTTT. Amino acid sequence: CAWSGPRVGTEAFF.

The chain employs TRBV28 and TRBJ1-5; D not certain. The CDR3 extends over 12 amino acids. The germline V and J ends were trimmed by 10 bases and 1 base, with 8 bases remaining between them. CDR1 and CDR2 (germline): MDHEN, SYDVKM. CDR3 loop: CATHPSNQPQHF. The CDR3 DNA is TGTGCCACCCACCCCAGCAATCAGCCCCAGCATTTT.

This chain links TRBV7-2 with TRBJ1-2; D may be TRBD1 (6 bases). V lost 5 bases and J 8 bases, leaving 15 bases between the germline ends. Germline V CDR1 and CDR2: SGHTA, FQGNSA. This CDR3 spans 13 amino acids. This chain's CDR3 is CASSPLSGDGYTF. CDR3 sequence (DNA): TGTGCCAGCAGCCCACTTTCAGGGGACGGCTACACCTTC.

The chain joins TRBV7-2 to TRBJ1-2; possibly TRBD1 for D (6 bases). CDR3 length: 15 residues. Germline-derived CDR1 and CDR2 are SGHTA and FQGNSA. Trimming stripped 1 base from V and 4 bases from J, with 13 bases between. The CDR3 spells CASSLVNQGTYGYTF. The CDR3 nucleotides read TGTGCCAGCAGCTTAGTAAACCAGGGGACCTATGGCTACACCTTC.

With regard to this clone: Other DNA sequences within the sample encode an identical CDR3. V gene TRBV6-5 combines with J gene TRBJ1-5; D is possibly TRBD1 (5 bases). Germline lookup yields CDR1 MNHEY and CDR2 SVGAGI. CDR3 length equals 13 residues. The V end was cut by 5 bases, the J end by 0 bases, with 5 bases between. In DNA form, the CDR3 reads TGTGCCAGCAGTGGGGGTAGCAATCAGCCCCAGCATTTT. Its translation is CASSGGSNQPQHF.

With respect to this clone: Other DNA sequences from this sample encode an identical CDR3 as well. This chain uses TRBV30 with TRBJ1-4; D may be TRBD1 (5 bases). Trimming removed 1 base at V and 3 bases at J, with 9 bases between. The germline V gene has CDR1 GTSNPN and CDR2 SVGIG (reference sequence). The CDR3 consists of 14 residues. The CDR3 sequence: CAWSAGGSNEKLFF. Written as DNA, the CDR3 is TGTGCCTGGAGTGCCGGGGGTTCTAATGAAAAACTGTTTTTT.

The genes are TRBV19 and TRBJ1-2; TRBD1 aligns across 9 bases. V trimming: 5 bases; J trimming: 7 bases; junction bases outside the gene matches: 8. This CDR3 has 14 residues. Germline CDR1 and CDR2: LNHDA and SQIVND (reference sequence). The CDR3 DNA follows: TGTGCCAGTAGTCTCGGACAGGGGATCTCTGGCTACACCTTC. Its protein product is CASSLGQGISGYTF.

This chain uses TRBV2 with TRBJ1-1, with a possible D match to TRBD1 (6 bases). The CDR3 covers 14 residues. CDR1 and CDR2 from the germline V gene are SNHLY and FYNNEI. With 4 bases removed from V and 6 bases from J, the gap between germline ends came to 15 bases. CDR3 loop: CASSVGAGDPEAFF. CDR3 DNA sequence: TGTGCCAGCAGTGTGGGGGCCGGAGATCCTGAAGCTTTCTTT.

V usage is TRBV7-2 and J usage is TRBJ2-1; D perhaps matches TRBD1 (6 bases). V was cut by 5 bases and J by 0 bases, with 20 bases left in between. This CDR3 contains 18 residues. Per germline, CDR1 SGHTA and CDR2 FQGNSA. CDR3: CASSGRAGEGSSYNEQFF. Written as DNA, the CDR3 is TGTGCCAGCAGCGGAAGGGCAGGGGAAGGGAGCTCCTACAATGAGCAGTTCTTC.

This sequence joins TRBV7-9 and TRBJ2-2; the D is unclear. V was cut by 5 bases and J by 7 bases, with 8 bases left in between. Germline V gives CDR1 SEHNR, CDR2 FQNEAQ (reference sequence). The length of the CDR3 is 12 residues. The CDR3 DNA reads TGTGCCAGCAGCCCCGATTACGGGGAGCTGTTTTTT. As protein: CASSPDYGELFF.

V and J are TRBV6-5 and TRBJ2-3, with D perhaps matching TRBD1 or TRBD2 (5 bases each). Germline assignment: CDR1 MNHEY and CDR2 SVGAGI. V was cut by 8 bases and J by 2 bases, with 8 bases left in between. The CDR3 is made up of 12 amino acids. Here the CDR3 reads CASRGDTDTQYF. For the CDR3, the DNA is TGTGCCAGCCGGGGCGACACAGATACGCAGTATTTT.

The genes are TRBV5-1 and TRBJ1-5; unclear D gene. The CDR3 runs to 16 residues. The germline V gene encodes CDR1 SGHRS and CDR2 YFSETQ. Trimming cost V 0 bases and J 3 bases, with 13 bases left between them. Written as DNA, the CDR3 is TGCGCCAGCAGCTTGGATCCCGGGAGCTACAATCAGCCCCAGCATTTT. It is translated as CASSLDPGSYNQPQHF.

The rearrangement joins TRBV7-3 to TRBJ2-2, with 7 bases aligning to TRBD1. The CDR3 loop spans 17 amino acids. CDR1 is SGHTA and CDR2 is FQGTGA in the germline V gene. Germline trimming cut 2 bases from V and 0 bases from J; bases unmatched to any gene: 6. CDR3: CASSLLGTATNTGELFF. Written as DNA, the CDR3 is TGTGCCAGCAGCTTACTCGGGACAGCAACGAACACCGGGGAGCTGTTTTTT.

The rearrangement joins TRBV5-6 to TRBJ1-2; 9 nucleotides line up with TRBD1. V lost 4 bases to trimming and J lost 8 bases; unmatched junction nucleotides: 9. CDR1 SGHDT and CDR2 YYEEEE come from the germline V gene. CDR3 size: 14 residues. The CDR3 nucleotides read TGTGCCAGCAGCGTGGGACAGGGCATTCGAGGCTACACCTTC. This codes for CASSVGQGIRGYTF.

The chain has TRBV6-6 and TRBJ1-2; perhaps TRBD1 as D (5 bases). The CDR3 covers 12 residues. V lost 6 bases, J lost 7 bases, and 12 bases lay in between. In germline, CDR1 is MNHNY, CDR2 SVGAGI (reference sequence). The CDR3: CASRQGIGGYTF. The CDR3 region has the DNA TGTGCCAGCAGGCAGGGTATCGGTGGCTACACCTTC.